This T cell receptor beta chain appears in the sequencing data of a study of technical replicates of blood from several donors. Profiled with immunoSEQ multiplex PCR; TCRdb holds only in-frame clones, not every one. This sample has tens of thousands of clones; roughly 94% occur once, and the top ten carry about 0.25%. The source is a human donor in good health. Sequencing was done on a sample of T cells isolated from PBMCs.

CDR3 sequence (DNA): TGCGCCAGCAGCCATCCGACTAGCGGGACGACCGGGGAGCTGTTTTTT. Its translation is CASSHPTSGTTGELFF. The chain combines TRBV4-1 with TRBJ2-2; 11 nucleotides align to TRBD2. Germline V CDR1 and CDR2: MGHRA, YSYEKL. The CDR3 contains 16 residues. Trimming at V came to 3 bases and at J to 5 bases, leaving 5 bases not matched to a gene.